The present TCR beta chain was sequenced within a study of cytomegalovirus exposure and HLA in healthy donors. This CDR3 comprises 20 residues. Trimming cost V 0 bases and J 2 bases; bases outside gene matches: 9. Per germline, CDR1 MNHNS and CDR2 SASEGT. Among the roughly 120 subjects of the validation cohort, separate from the roughly 650-subject first cohort, were the donors. Sequencing used immunoSEQ multiplex PCR; TCRdb keeps in-frame clones, though not all of them. The sample shows some 69,000 clones, roughly 96% of them seen only once. The specimen was PBMCs. The chain links TRBV6-1 to TRBJ2-6, with 11 nucleotides matching TRBD2. The clonotype comes from a man aged 18-30 years in good health and CMV-seronegative. The CDR3 DNA reads as TGTGCCAGCAGTGAAGCCCCCATACTAGCGGGAGCTACTGGGGCCAACGTCCTGACTTTC. Its translation: CASSEAPILAGATGANVLTF.